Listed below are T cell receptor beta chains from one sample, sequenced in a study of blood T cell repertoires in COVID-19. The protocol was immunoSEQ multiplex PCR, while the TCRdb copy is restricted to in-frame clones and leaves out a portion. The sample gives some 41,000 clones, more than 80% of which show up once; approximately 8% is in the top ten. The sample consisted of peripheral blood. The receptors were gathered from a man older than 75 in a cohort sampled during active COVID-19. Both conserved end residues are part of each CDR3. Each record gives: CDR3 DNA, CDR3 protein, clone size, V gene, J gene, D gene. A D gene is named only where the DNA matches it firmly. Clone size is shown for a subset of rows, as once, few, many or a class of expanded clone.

TGTGCCAGCAGCAGGGGGGGCTTTCAGCCCCAGCATTTT,CASSRGGFQPQHF,-,TRBV6-2/TRBV6-3,TRBJ1-5,TRBD1
TGTGCCTGGAGTCCAGGGGTGGACACTGAAGCTTTCTTT,CAWSPGVDTEAFF,-,TRBV30,TRBJ1-1,-
TGTGCCAGCAGTCGCGCCGGGACAGGGCCCGAGCAGTACTTC,CASSRAGTGPEQYF,once,TRBV6-2/TRBV6-3,TRBJ2-7,TRBD1
TGTGCCAGTAGTGCTCTCGGGGACAGGGCCTACGAGCAGTACTTC,CASSALGDRAYEQYF,-,TRBV19,TRBJ2-7,TRBD1
TGTGCCAGCAGCGTTAGCGGGAGGACCGGGGAGCTGTTTTTT,CASSVSGRTGELFF,-,TRBV14,TRBJ2-2,TRBD2
TGCAGCGTTGACAGAAACTACGAGCAGTACTTC,CSVDRNYEQYF,-,TRBV29-1,TRBJ2-7,-
TGTGCCAGTAGCCGGACTAGCCGCACAGATACGCAGTATTTT,CASSRTSRTDTQYF,-,TRBV19,TRBJ2-3,TRBD2
TGTGCCAGCAGCTGGACAGGGGGTTACTATGGCTACACCTTC,CASSWTGGYYGYTF,-,TRBV11-3,TRBJ1-2,TRBD1
TGTGCCAGCATCCCTGCCGGGATTCTCACAGATACGCAGTATTTT,CASIPAGILTDTQYF,-,TRBV28,TRBJ2-3,-
TGTGCCAGCAGCCAAACGGACAGGGCCTTCGAGCAGTACTTC,CASSQTDRAFEQYF,-,TRBV11-2,TRBJ2-7,TRBD1
TGTGCCAGCAGCTTGTGGATAGCGGGGGGGCTCGGAGAGACCCAGTACTTC,CASSLWIAGGLGETQYF,-,TRBV5-4,TRBJ2-5,TRBD2
TGTGCTAGTGGTCCGGGACACCCAAACAATGAGCAGTTCTTC,CASGPGHPNNEQFF,-,TRBV12-5,TRBJ2-1,-
TGCGCCAGCAATCAGGGGACGGGAGAGCAGTACTTC,CASNQGTGEQYF,-,TRBV10-2,TRBJ2-7,-
TGCGCCAGCAGCTTGGGGGCCGTTACCTACGAGCAGTACTTC,CASSLGAVTYEQYF,few,TRBV5-1,TRBJ2-7,-
TGTGCCAGCAGTTACGCCGGGACAGATTACGAGCAGTACTTC,CASSYAGTDYEQYF,-,TRBV6-9,TRBJ2-7,TRBD1
TGTGCCAGCAGCTTGATGGGACAGGGAATTCGAAACGAGCAGTACTTC,CASSLMGQGIRNEQYF,-,TRBV5-4,TRBJ2-7,TRBD1
TGTGCCAGCAGCATGACAGGGTTTTTGGATACGCAGTATTTT,CASSMTGFLDTQYF,-,TRBV27,TRBJ2-3,TRBD1
TGTGCCAGTAGTTCTTACCGGGACAGGGGGGTCAATGAGCAGTTCTTC,CASSSYRDRGVNEQFF,-,TRBV19,TRBJ2-1,TRBD1
TGTGCCAGCAGTTCGGGACAGGGCCTGAACACTGAAGCTTTCTTT,CASSSGQGLNTEAFF,-,TRBV6-2/TRBV6-3,TRBJ1-1,TRBD1
TGTGCCAGCAGCTCGAATATTGGACAGGAAAGTAGAAACACCATATATTTT,CASSSNIGQESRNTIYF,-,TRBV7-9,TRBJ1-3,TRBD1
TGTGCCAGCAGGACTGTGGTCCATGGCTACACCTTC,CASRTVVHGYTF,-,TRBV6-5,TRBJ1-2,-
TGTGCCAGTACCGATAGAGGCAGGCAGGGCGGTCAGCCCCAGCATTTT,CASTDRGRQGGQPQHF,few,TRBV19,TRBJ1-5,-
TGTGCCAGCAGTTTCCGGAGGGGAGGTGACACTGAAGCTTTCTTT,CASSFRRGGDTEAFF,-,TRBV28,TRBJ1-1,-
TGTGCCAGCAGCGTAGTTGGACAGACTGAAGCTTTCTTT,CASSVVGQTEAFF,-,TRBV9,TRBJ1-1,-